One and the same sample provided the 3 T cell receptor beta chains below, sequenced in a study of T cell changes during pregnancy in multiple sclerosis. Sequenced by immunoSEQ multiplex PCR; TCRdb stores in-frame clones only, minus some. The table lists 40,000 to 60,000 clones, 80% to 95% of them singletons. Sequenced material: peripheral blood, taken after pregnancy. These TCRs come from a female donor with multiple sclerosis, enrolled in a pregnancy study.

Written as DNA, the CDR3 is TGTGCCAGCAGCGTTGACGGGGTAGTGCAAGGAGAGACCCAGTACTTC. Translating it yields CASSVDGVVQGETQYF. This chain joins TRBV9 and TRBJ2-5, with TRBD2 as a possible D gene (5 bases). Germline V gives CDR1 SGDLS, CDR2 YYNGEE. The CDR3 is made up of 16 amino acids. The V end lost 2 bases, the J end lost 4 bases, and 18 bases lay between the germline ends.

The rearrangement uses TRBV9 and TRBJ1-1; 8 bases agree with TRBD1. CDR3 length equals 16 residues. With V trimmed by 4 bases and J by 1 base, 9 bases remained unmatched. Germline CDR1 is SGDLS and CDR2 is YYNGEE. The CDR3 protein is CASSPRPGTGNTEAFF. The CDR3 DNA is TGTGCCAGCAGCCCCCGTCCCGGGACAGGGAACACTGAAGCTTTCTTT.

V and J are TRBV10-1 and TRBJ2-3, with a tentative D call TRBD1 (5 bases). Germline CDR1 reads WNHNN; CDR2 reads SYGVQD (reference sequence). This CDR3 has 14 residues. The V and J ends lost 3 bases and 3 bases respectively, with 10 bases between them. DNA for the CDR3: TGCGCCAGCAGTGAACGGCAGGGAACAGATACGCAGTATTTT. Protein sequence: CASSERQGTDTQYF.